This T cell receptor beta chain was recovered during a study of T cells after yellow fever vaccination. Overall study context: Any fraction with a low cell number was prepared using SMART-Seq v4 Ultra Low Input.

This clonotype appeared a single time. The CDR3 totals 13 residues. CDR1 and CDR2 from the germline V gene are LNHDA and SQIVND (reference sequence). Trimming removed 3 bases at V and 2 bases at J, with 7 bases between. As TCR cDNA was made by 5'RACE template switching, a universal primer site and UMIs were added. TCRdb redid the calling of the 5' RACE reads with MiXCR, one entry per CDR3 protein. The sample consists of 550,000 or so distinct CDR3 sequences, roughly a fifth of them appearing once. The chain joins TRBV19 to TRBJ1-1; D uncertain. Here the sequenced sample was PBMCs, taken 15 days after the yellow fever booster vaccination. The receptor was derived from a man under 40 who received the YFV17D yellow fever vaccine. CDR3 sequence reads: CASSILPNTEAFF. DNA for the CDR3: TGTGCCAGTAGTATCCTTCCTAACACTGAAGCTTTCTTT.